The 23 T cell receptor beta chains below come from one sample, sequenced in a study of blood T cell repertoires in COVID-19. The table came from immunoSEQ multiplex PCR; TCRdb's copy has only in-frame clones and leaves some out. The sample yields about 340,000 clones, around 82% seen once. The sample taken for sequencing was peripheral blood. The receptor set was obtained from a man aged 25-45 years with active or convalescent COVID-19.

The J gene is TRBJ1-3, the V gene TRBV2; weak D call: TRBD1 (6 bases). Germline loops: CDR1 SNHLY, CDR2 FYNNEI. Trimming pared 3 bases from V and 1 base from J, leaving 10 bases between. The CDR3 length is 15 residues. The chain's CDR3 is CASSDFGTSGNTIYF. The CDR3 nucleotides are TGTGCCAGCAGTGACTTTGGGACATCTGGAAACACCATATATTTT.

The CDR3 region is CACGAGISGNTIYF. The DNA for the CDR3 is TGTGCCTGCGGGGCAGGAATCTCTGGAAACACCATATATTTT. The chain employs TRBV18 and TRBJ1-3, with D tentatively TRBD1 (5 bases). The ends were cut back, 11 bases at V and 0 bases at J, with 14 bases in the middle. Germline assignment: CDR1 KGHSH and CDR2 LQKENI. The CDR3 is 14 residues long.

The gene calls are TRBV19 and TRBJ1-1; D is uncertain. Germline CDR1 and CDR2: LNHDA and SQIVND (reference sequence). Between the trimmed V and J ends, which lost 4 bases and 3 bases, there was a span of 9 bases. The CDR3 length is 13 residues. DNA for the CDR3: TGTGCCAGTAGTAGGGAGGGCTACACTGAAGCTTTCTTT. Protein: CASSREGYTEAFF.

The CDR3: CASSSDRGRPIQQFF. The CDR3 coding sequence is TGTGCCAGCAGTTCAGACAGGGGACGTCCAATTCAGCAGTTCTTC. This chain joins TRBV6-5 and TRBJ2-1; 8 bases are shared with TRBD1. The J segment lost 11 bases and the V segment lost 4 bases, leaving 13 bases of the junction unmatched. Germline V gene lookup returns CDR1 MNHEY and CDR2 SVGAGI. The CDR3 spans 15 residues.

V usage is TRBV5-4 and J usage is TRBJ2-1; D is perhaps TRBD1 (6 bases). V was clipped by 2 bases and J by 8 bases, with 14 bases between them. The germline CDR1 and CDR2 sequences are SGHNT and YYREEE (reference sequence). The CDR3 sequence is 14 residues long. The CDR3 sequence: CASSFEIRGDEQFF. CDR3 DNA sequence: TGTGCCAGCAGCTTCGAGATCAGGGGTGATGAGCAGTTCTTC. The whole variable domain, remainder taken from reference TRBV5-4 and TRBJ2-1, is ETGVTQSPTHLIKTRGQQVTLRCSSQSGHNTVSWYQQALGQGPQFIFQYYREEENGRGNFPPRFSGLQFPNYSSELNVNALELDDSALYLCASSFEIRGDEQFFGPGTRLTVL.

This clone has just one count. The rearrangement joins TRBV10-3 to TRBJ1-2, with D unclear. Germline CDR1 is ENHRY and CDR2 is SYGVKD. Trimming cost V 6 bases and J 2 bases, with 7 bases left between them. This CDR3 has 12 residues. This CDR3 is CAISGINYGYTF. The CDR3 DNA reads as TGTGCCATCAGCGGGATAAACTATGGCTACACCTTC.

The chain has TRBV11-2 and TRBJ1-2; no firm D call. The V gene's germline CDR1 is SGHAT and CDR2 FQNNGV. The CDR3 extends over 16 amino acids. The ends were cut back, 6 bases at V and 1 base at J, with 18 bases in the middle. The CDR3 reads CASRSLRGDVNYGYTF. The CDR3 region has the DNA TGTGCCAGCAGGTCCCTTCGCGGTGACGTTAACTATGGCTACACCTTC. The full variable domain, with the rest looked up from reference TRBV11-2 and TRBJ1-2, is EAGVAQSPRYKIIEKRQSVAFWCNPISGHATLYWYQQILGQGPKLLIQFQNNGVVDDSQLPKDRFSAERLKGVDSTLKIQPAKLEDSAVYLCASRSLRGDVNYGYTFGSGTRLTVV.

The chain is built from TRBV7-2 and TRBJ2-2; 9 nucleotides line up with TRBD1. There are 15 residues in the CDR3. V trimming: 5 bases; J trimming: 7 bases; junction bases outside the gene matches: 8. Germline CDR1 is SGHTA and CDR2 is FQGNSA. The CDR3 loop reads CASSPRNRGLGELFF. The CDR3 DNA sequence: TGTGCCAGCAGCCCCCGCAACAGGGGGCTCGGGGAGCTGTTTTTT.

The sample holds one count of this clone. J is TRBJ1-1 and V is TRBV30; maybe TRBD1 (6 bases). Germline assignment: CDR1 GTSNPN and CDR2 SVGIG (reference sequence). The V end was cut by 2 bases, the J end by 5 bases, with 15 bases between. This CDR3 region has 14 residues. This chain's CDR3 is CAWSPGGQGTEAFF. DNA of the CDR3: TGTGCCTGGAGTCCGGGGGGGCAGGGAACTGAAGCTTTCTTT.

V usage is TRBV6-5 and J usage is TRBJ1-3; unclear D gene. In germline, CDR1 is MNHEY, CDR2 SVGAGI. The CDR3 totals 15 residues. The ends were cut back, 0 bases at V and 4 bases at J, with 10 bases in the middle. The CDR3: CASSYSSQRGNTIYF. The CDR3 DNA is TGTGCCAGCAGTTACTCTAGCCAGCGCGGAAACACCATATATTTT.

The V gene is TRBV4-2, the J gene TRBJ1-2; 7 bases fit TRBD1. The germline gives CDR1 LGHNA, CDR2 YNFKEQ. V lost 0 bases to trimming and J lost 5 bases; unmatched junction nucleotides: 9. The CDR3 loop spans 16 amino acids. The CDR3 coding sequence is TGTGCCAGCAGCCAAGATGAGGGAACAGGGGCTTATGGCTACACCTTC. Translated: CASSQDEGTGAYGYTF.

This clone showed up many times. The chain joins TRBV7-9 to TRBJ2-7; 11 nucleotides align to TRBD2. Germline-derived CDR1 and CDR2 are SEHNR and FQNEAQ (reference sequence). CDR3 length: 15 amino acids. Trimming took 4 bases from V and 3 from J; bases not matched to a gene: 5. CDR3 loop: CASSSPGLAGYEQYF. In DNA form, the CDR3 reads TGTGCCAGCAGCTCACCAGGACTAGCGGGCTACGAGCAGTACTTC.

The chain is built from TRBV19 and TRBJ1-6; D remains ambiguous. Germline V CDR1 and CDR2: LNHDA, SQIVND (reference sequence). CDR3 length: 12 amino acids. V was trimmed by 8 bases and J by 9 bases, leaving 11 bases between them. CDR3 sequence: CASHARASPLHF. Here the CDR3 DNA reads TGTGCCAGTCACGCGAGGGCTTCACCCCTCCACTTT.

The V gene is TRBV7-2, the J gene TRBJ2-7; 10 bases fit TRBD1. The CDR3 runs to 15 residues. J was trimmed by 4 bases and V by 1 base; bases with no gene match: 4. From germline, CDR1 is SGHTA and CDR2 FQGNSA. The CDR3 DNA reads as TGTGCCAGCAGCTTAGGACAGGGGGCGTTATACGAGCAGTACTTC. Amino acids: CASSLGQGALYEQYF. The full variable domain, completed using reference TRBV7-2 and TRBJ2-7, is GAGVSQSPSNKVTEKGKDVELRCDPISGHTALYWYRQSLGQGLEFLIYFQGNSAPDKSGLPSDRFSAERTGGSVSTLTIQRTQQEDSAVYLCASSLGQGALYEQYFGPGTRLTVT.

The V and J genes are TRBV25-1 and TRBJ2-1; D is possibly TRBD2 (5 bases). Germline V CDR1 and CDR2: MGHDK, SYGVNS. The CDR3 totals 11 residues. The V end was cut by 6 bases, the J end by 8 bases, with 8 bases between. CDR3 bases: TGTGCCAGCAGATACGGGGATGAGCAGTTCTTC. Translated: CASRYGDEQFF.

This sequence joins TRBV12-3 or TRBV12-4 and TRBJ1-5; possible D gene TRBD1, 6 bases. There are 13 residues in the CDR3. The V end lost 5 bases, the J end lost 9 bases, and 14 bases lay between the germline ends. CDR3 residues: CASSERGGVPQHF. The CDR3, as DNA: TGTGCCAGCAGTGAGAGGGGGGGAGTGCCCCAGCATTTT.

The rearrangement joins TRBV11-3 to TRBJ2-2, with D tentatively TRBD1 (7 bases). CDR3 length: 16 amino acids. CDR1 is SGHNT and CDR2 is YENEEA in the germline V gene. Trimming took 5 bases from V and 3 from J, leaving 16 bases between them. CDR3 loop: CASSPQGGGHTGELFF. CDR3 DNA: TGTGCCAGCAGCCCTCAGGGGGGAGGACACACCGGGGAGCTGTTTTTT.

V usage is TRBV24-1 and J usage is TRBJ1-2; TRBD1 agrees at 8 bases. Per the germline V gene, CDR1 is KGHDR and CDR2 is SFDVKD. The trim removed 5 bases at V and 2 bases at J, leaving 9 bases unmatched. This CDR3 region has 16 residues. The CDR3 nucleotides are TGTGCCACCAGTGCGCGGACTAGACAGGGGAACTATGGCTACACCTTC. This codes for CATSARTRQGNYGYTF.

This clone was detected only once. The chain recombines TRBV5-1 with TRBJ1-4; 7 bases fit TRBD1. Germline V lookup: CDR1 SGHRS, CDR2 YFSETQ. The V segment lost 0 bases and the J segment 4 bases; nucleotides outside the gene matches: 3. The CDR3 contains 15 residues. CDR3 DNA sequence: TGCGCCAGCAGCTTGGAAGGGGGCCATAATGAAAAACTGTTTTTT. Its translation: CASSLEGGHNEKLFF.

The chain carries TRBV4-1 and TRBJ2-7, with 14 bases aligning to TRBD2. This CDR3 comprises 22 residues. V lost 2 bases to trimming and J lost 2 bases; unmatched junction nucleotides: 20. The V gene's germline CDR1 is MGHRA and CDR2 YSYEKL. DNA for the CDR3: TGCGCCAGCAGCCAAAAAGGACTAGCGGGAGGACGGGGCTCTAGCCCCCCCTACGAGCAGTACTTC. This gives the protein CASSQKGLAGGRGSSPPYEQYF.

The CDR3 is CASTRGGGDGYTF. In DNA, the CDR3 is TGTGCCAGCACCCGAGGCGGGGGCGATGGCTACACCTTC. The V call is TRBV25-1, the J call TRBJ1-2; tentative D call: TRBD1 (6 bases). Germline lookup yields CDR1 MGHDK and CDR2 SYGVNS. V shed 7 bases and J shed 6 bases, with 15 bases lying between them. This CDR3 region has 13 residues.

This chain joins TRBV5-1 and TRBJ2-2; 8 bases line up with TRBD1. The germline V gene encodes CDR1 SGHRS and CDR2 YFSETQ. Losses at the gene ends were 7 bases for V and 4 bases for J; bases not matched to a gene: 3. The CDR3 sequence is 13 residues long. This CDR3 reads CASRTGFTGELFF. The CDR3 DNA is TGCGCCAGCCGGACAGGGTTCACCGGGGAGCTGTTTTTT.

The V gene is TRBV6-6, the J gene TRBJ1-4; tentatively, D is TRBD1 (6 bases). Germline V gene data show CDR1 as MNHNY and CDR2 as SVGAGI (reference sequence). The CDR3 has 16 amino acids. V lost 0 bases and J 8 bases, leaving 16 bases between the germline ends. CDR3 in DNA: TGTGCCAGCAGTTACTCTACGGGGGGCAGCGGCGAAAAACTGTTTTTT. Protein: CASSYSTGGSGEKLFF.